These 8 T cell receptor beta chains were sequenced from one sample in a study of T cells in Graves' hyperthyroidism and ophthalmopathy. Researchers amplified the TCR beta CDR3 regions from RNA transcripts. Initially, a first-round RT-PCR of the TCR CDR3 employed the HTBI primer set. TCRdb re-called the multiplex PCR reads through MiXCR, storing one row per CDR3 protein. The data contain around 600,000 distinct CDR3 sequences, 15% to 20% of them seen just once; the ten biggest clones take up around 3.5%. The sequencing input was blood. The receptors come from a woman aged 40 to 55 with Graves' ophthalmopathy.

This clonotype has at least ten counts. The chain links TRBV10-3 to TRBJ2-5; perhaps D is TRBD1 or TRBD2 (6 bases each). Trimming stripped 2 bases from V and 2 bases from J, with 12 bases between. Germline CDR1 and CDR2: ENHRY and SYGVKD. The CDR3 sequence is 15 residues long. The CDR3 loop reads CAISETGGLQETQYF. In nucleotides, the CDR3 is TGTGCCATCAGTGAGACCGGGGGCCTACAAGAGACCCAGTACTTC.

This clonotype was detected ten times or more. The V call is TRBV6-6, the J call TRBJ2-5; D may be TRBD1 or TRBD2 (5 bases each). Trimming took off 0 bases at V and 10 bases at J, with 18 bases between the two ends. The germline CDR1 and CDR2 sequences are MNHNY and SVGAGI (reference sequence). The CDR3 is 15 residues long. The CDR3 region has the DNA TGTGCCAGCAGTTACTCAGGCTCCGGGGCGTGGGACCAGTACTTC. This encodes CASSYSGSGAWDQYF.

This clonotype has only a few counts. This chain uses TRBV19 with TRBJ1-1; a weak D match, TRBD1 (5 bases). With 6 bases removed from V and 5 bases from J, the gap between germline ends came to 19 bases. Germline lookup yields CDR1 LNHDA and CDR2 SQIVND (reference sequence). This CDR3 is 15 amino acids long. CDR3 sequence reads: CASRPSPGSVTEAFF. The CDR3 DNA reads TGTGCCAGTAGGCCATCACCAGGGAGTGTGACTGAAGCTTTCTTT.

The genes are TRBV11-3 and TRBJ2-3, with a weak D call TRBD1 (5 bases). The CDR3 is 13 amino acids. Germline assignment: CDR1 SGHNT and CDR2 YENEEA. V shed 5 bases and J shed 4 bases, with 10 bases lying between them. The CDR3 nucleotides are TGTGCCAGCAGCAACAGGTTTTCAGATACGCAGTATTTT. Encoded protein: CASSNRFSDTQYF.

CDR3 nucleotide sequence: TGTGCCAGTAGCACCAGACGGATCAATCAGCCCCAGCATTTT. Translated, it gives CASSTRRINQPQHF. The chain recombines TRBV19 with TRBJ1-5, with D unresolved. V dropped 6 bases and J dropped 3 bases, with 12 bases sitting between them. The CDR3 has 14 amino acids. The V gene's germline CDR1 is LNHDA and CDR2 SQIVND (reference sequence).

The CDR3: CASSQIGQGNNQPQHF. CDR3 nucleotide sequence: TGCGCCAGCAGCCAGATTGGACAGGGGAATAATCAGCCCCAGCATTTT. The rearrangement uses TRBV4-1 and TRBJ1-5; 9 nucleotides match TRBD1. The J segment lost 4 bases and the V segment lost 3 bases, leaving 7 bases of the junction unmatched. The CDR3 has 16 residues. Germline V CDR1 and CDR2: MGHRA, YSYEKL.

This clonotype was seen only a few times. The gene calls are TRBV5-1 and TRBJ2-7; no firm D call. Germline CDR1 is SGHRS and CDR2 is YFSETQ. The CDR3 sequence is 13 residues long. V was clipped by 8 bases and J by 0 bases, with 12 bases between them. This chain's CDR3 is CASHDTYSYEQYF. Here the CDR3 DNA reads TGCGCCAGTCACGACACCTACTCCTACGAGCAGTACTTC. Filled out from reference TRBV5-1 and TRBJ2-7, the complete variable domain reads KAGVTQTPRYLIKTRGQQVTLSCSPISGHRSVSWYQQTPGQGLQFLFEYFSETQRNKGNFPGRFSGRQFSNSRSEMNVSTLELGDSALYLCASHDTYSYEQYFGPGTRLTVT.

This clonotype was picked up many times. The rearrangement uses TRBV18 and TRBJ2-7; 9 bases map to TRBD1. With V trimmed by 10 bases and J by 6 bases, 13 bases remained unmatched. CDR1 is KGHSH and CDR2 is LQKENI in the germline V gene. The CDR3 length is 14 residues. CDR3: CATQPGQGSAEQYF. The DNA of the CDR3 is TGTGCCACGCAACCGGGACAGGGATCGGCCGAGCAGTACTTC.